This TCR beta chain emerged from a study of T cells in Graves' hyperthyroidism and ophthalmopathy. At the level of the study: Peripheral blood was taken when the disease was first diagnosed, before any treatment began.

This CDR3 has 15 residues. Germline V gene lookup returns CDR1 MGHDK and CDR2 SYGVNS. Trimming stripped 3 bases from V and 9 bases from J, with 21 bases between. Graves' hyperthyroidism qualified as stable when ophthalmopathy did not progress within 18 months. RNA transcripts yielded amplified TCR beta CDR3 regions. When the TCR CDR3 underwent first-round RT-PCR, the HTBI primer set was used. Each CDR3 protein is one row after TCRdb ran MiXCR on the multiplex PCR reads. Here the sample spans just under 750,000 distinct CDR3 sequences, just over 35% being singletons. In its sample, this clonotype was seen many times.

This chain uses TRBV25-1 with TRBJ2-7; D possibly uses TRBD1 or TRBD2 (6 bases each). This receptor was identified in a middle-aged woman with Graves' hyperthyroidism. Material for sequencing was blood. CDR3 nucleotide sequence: TGTGCCAGCAGTGATCTTGCACAGGGCGTCGGGGGGCAGTACTTC. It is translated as CASSDLAQGVGGQYF.